This TCR beta chain originates from a study of response to subunit inactivated influenza vaccine. Regarding the study as a whole: With each seasonal influenza vaccination, the authors suggested, few new T cells are recruited.

TCRdb reanalysed the RT-PCR reads using MiXCR and keeps one entry per CDR3 protein. The table shows about 170,000 distinct CDR3 sequences, with 9.5% to 15% occurring only once. For this clonotype: Its matching antigen is unknown.

Germline lookup yields CDR1 SEHNR and CDR2 FQNEAQ (reference sequence). This CDR3 region has 15 residues. The V segment lost 5 bases and the J segment 6 bases; nucleotides outside the gene matches: 10. The sample also formed part of further work on T cells expressing NK-cell markers. This second study says: TCR beta cDNA was made by 5'RACE template switching with UMIs. In several experiments, sorting was confined to alpha-beta TCR T cells through use of an anti-gamma-delta TCR antibody. Among CD8+ T cells from over 5 donors, dominant NKG2C+ clonotypes accounted for roughly 1.0-7.0%. In a handful of donors, dominant clonotypes made up about 28.3-65% of CD3+CD56-NKG2C+ cells.

V is TRBV7-9 and J is TRBJ1-1, with 9 bases that match TRBD1. Sample: CD8+ T cells sorted from PBMCs, taken 11 to 12 days after vaccination. This receptor was obtained from a man in his forties or fifties who received an inactivated influenza vaccine. CDR3 protein: CASSLRDRVGPEAFF. In DNA, the CDR3 is TGTGCCAGCAGCCTCAGGGACAGGGTGGGTCCTGAAGCTTTCTTT.